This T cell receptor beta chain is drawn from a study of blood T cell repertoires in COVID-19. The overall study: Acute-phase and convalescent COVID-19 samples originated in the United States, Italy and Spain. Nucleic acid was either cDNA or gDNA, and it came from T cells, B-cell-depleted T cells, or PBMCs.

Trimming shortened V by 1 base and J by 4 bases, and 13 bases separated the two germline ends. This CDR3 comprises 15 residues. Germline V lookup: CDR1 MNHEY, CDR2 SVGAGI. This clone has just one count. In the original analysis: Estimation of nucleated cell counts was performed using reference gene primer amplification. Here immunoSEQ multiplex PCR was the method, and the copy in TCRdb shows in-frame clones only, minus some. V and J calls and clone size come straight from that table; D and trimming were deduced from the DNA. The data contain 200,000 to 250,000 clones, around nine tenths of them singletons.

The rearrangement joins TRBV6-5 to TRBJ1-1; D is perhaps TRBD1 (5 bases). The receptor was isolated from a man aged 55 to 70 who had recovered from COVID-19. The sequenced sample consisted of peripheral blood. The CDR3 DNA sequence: TGTGCCAGCAGTTACTTCACTCGGGGGGGCACTGAAGCTTTCTTT. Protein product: CASSYFTRGGTEAFF.